This TCR beta chain was recorded in a study of shared clonotypes between healthy human individuals (dated by TCRdb to between 2020 and 2021). About the investigation overall: The cohort comprised two women and a few men aged 18 to 49 years. Per donor, three plates each were used for CD4 naive and CD4 memory, two for CD8 naive, and one for CD8 memory. The study deeply sequenced blood TCR repertoires of five healthy adults to estimate repertoire size and the extent of clonotype sharing between individuals. To increase sequencing depth and limit assay-specific biases, different laboratories used diverse techniques to prepare libraries and sequence TCR repertoires. Per donor, leukapheresis produced somewhere between about 0.85 and 8.9 billion PBMCs.

What the research found in general, with its limitations: Rarefaction of sorted-subset datasets indicated incomplete sequencing despite the large sequencing depth. Pairwise subsampling led to the expectation that sequencing depth would affect the degree of clonotype sharing among donors. Because the study included a small number of donors, the genetic and exposure-history diversity represented was limited. Across a few donors, around 5.4% of naive CD4, around 3.5% of naive CD8, about 2% of memory CD4, and under 0.45% of memory CD8 clonotypes were shared. Larger estimated clonotype richness was generally found for naive subsets than for memory subsets. Sampling was limited to blood, and TCR repertoires in tissue likely differ from TCR repertoires in blood. Higher generation probabilities were observed for clonotypes shared by all four sorted-subset donors than for non-shared clonotypes.

A note on this clone: The specificity of this receptor is unknown. One base away there is no much larger clone; base qualities are not given.

Using the deep immunoSEQ assay, TCR CDR3 regions were amplified from genomic DNA by multiplex PCR. Extracted genomic DNA from each cell subset was distributed evenly across all wells of several immunoSEQ 96-well plates, and each plate was treated as a replicate. Each replicate PCR for sorted subsets received 200 ng genomic DNA, equal to roughly 30,000 T cell genomes. Purified libraries were quantified with a Qubit 3.0 fluorometer, sized on a Bioanalyzer 2100, and re-quantified with the KAPA Library Quantification kit. Each immunoSEQ 96-well plate was sequenced on its own single-read 150-cycle Illumina NextSeq 550 flow cell. The authors' analysis ran thus. Because the immunoSEQ output held only junctional sequences and lacked quality scores, the filtering could not match the filtering applied to full-length reads. To assign V/J genes and CDR3, sequences were annotated using PyIR, a Python wrapper for IgBLAST v1.9, with IMGT germline references. Reads were filtered out if the reads had weak V/J assignments (E-value above 1e-6), no CDR3, stop codons, out-of-frame junctions, or ambiguous translated residues. V3J clonotypes were defined as sequences sharing an identical inferred V gene, J gene, and CDR3 amino acid sequence. Percentage overlap between repertoires was computed as shared unique clonotypes divided by the size of the smaller repertoire. RTK rarefaction, the Chao1 estimator, and Recon v2.1 estimates of unobserved clonotypes were used to assess repertoire richness. Generation probabilities for all TCRbeta clonotypes obtained by the gDNA method from a handful of donors were computed using OLGA. TCRdb took this table from immuneACCESS and kept in-frame rearrangements with V and J called. Such tables lack part of the clones; where checked against another copy, unresolved V genes explain under half of the gap, and the rest is unexplained. V and J calls and clone size are given by that table; D and trimming were obtained from the DNA. This sample gives some 2,100,000 clones in total; roughly 95% of them show up just once. The biggest ten clones account for roughly 0.13% of the sample.

Healthy HIV-negative adults with no recently reported acute infections or vaccinations were included as donors. Every donor was a Caucasian adult residing in Nashville, Tennessee, USA. CD4+ T cells were enriched by magnetic negative selection; naive cells were then positively selected on CD45RA, and the negative fraction formed the memory subset. Blood was collected by leukapheresis, and PBMCs were isolated by Ficoll-Histopaque density gradient centrifugation and then cryopreserved in liquid nitrogen vapor phase. Purity and quantity of every magnetically sorted T cell population were checked by analytical flow cytometry. From each sorted fraction, genomic DNA was isolated and quantified by UV absorbance on a Nanodrop 2000c. Sequences SGHTA (CDR1) and FQGNSA (CDR2) are obtained from the germline V gene. From the cysteine through the phenylalanine, the CDR3 covers 15 amino acids. Only the CDR3 DNA stays, 45 bases, in frame from base 1. V and J are truncated by 1 base and 4 bases respectively, leaving an intervening sequence of 13 bases.

Recombination joined TRBV7-2 with TRBJ2-5, and possibly TRBD2, on 5 matching bases. The sequence was collected from a man aged 18 to 30 in good health. The specimen was naive CD4+ T cells sorted from blood. The intended sense of this specimen's cell subset or site label: CD45RA+ positively selected. The DNA sequence is given as TGTGCCAGCAGCTTAGTCGGGGAACTCGTAGAGACCCAGTACTTC. Its translation reads: CASSLVGELVETQYF.